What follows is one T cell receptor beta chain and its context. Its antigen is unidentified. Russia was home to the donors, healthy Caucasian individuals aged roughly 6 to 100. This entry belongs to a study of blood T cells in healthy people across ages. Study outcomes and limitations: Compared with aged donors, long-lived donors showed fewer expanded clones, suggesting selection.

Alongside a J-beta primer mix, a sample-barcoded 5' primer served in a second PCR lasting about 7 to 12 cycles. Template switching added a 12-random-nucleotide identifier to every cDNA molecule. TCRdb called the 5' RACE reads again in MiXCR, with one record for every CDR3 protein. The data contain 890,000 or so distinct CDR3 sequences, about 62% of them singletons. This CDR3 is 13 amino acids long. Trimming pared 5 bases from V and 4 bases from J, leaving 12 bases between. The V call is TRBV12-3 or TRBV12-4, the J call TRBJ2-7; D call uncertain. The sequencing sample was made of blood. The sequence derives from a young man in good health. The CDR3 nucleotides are TGTGCCAGCAGTCGGACGTTAACATACGAGCAGTACTTC. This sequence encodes CASSRTLTYEQYF.